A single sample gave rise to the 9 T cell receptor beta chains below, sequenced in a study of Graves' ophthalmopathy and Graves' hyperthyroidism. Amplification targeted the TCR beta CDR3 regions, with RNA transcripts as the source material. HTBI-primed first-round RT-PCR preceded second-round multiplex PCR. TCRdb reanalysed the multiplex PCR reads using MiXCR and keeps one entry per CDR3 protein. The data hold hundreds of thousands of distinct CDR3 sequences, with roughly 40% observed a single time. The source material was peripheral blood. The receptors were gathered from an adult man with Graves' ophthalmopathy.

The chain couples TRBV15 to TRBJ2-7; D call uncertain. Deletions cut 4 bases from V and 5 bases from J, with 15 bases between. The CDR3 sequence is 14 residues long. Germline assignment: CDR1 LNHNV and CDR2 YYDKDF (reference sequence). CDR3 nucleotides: TGTGCCACCAGCAAACCTGGGGTGGGAAACGAGCAGTACTTC. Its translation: CATSKPGVGNEQYF.

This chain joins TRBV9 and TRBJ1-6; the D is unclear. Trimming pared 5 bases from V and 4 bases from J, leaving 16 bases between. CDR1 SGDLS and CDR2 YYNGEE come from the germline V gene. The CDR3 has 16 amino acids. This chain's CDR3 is CASSESTARYNSPLHF. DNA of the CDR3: TGTGCCAGCAGTGAATCGACCGCCCGATATAATTCACCCCTCCACTTT.

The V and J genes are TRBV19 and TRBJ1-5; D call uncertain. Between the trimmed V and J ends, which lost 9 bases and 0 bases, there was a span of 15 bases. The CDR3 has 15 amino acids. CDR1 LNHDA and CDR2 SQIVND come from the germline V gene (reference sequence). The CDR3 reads CASRAHGYSNQPQHF. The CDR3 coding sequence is TGTGCCAGCCGAGCCCACGGTTATAGCAATCAGCCCCAGCATTTT.

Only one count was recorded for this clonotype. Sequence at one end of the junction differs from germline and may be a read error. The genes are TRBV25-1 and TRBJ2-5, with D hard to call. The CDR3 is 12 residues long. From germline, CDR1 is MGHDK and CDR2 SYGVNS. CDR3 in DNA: TGTGCCGGCAGGAACTACCAAGAGACCCAGTACTTC. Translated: CAGRNYQETQYF.

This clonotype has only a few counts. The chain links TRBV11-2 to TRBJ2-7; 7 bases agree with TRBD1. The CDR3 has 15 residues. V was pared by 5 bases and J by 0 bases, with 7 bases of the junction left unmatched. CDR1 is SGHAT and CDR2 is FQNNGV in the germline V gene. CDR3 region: CASSQGRDSSYEQYF. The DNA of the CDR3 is TGTGCCAGCAGCCAGGGCCGGGACAGCTCCTACGAGCAGTACTTC.

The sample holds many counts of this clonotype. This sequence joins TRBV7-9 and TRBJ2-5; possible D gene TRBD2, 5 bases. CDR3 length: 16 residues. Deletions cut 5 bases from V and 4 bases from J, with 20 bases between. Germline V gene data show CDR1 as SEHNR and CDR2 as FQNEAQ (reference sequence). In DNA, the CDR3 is TGTGCCAGCAGCGACGGTGAGGGTCGGGCGCGAGAGACCCAGTACTTC. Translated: CASSDGEGRARETQYF.

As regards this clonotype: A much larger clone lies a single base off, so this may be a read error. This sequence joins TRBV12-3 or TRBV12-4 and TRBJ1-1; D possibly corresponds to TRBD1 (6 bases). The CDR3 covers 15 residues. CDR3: CTSSFGGFMNTEAFF. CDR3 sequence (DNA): TGTACCAGCAGCTTTGGGGGCTTCATGAACACTGAAGCTTTCTTT.

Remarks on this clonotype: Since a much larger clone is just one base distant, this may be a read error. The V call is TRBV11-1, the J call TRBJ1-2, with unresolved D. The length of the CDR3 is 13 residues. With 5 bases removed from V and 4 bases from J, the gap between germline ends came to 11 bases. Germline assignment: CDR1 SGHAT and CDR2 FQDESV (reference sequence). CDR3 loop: CASSPSAAYGYTF. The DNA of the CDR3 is TGTGCCAGCAGCCCTTCTGCGGCCTATGGCTACACCTTC.

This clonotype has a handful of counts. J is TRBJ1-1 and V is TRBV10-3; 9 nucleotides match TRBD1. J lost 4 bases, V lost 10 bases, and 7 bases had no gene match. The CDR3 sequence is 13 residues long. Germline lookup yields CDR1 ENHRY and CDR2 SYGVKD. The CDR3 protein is CASRSDRGTEAFF. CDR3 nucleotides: TGTGCCAGCAGGTCGGACAGGGGCACTGAAGCTTTCTTT.